Listed here are 14 T cell receptor beta chains from one sample, sequenced in a study of cytomegalovirus exposure and HLA in healthy donors. Primers included in the PCR were 60 Vbeta and 13 Jbeta primers. Data came from immunoSEQ multiplex PCR; TCRdb stores just in-frame clones and leaves some out. The table lists around 130,000 clones, roughly 88% of them singletons, with around 1.7% in the top ten. Sequencing was done on a sample of PBMCs. These receptors were collected from a boy aged 5-17 years in good health and CMV-seronegative.

The rearrangement uses TRBV7-2 and TRBJ1-2, with D perhaps matching TRBD1 (5 bases). The CDR3 covers 15 residues. CDR1 is SGHTA and CDR2 is FQGNSA in the germline V gene. The V gene lost 3 bases and the J gene lost 5 bases, with 16 bases spanning the gap. The CDR3 region has the DNA TGTGCCAGCAGCTTCCCTAACGGGGGACTTTATGGCTACACCTTC. Translating it yields CASSFPNGGLYGYTF.

The J gene is TRBJ2-5, the V gene TRBV6-6, with a possible D match to TRBD1 (5 bases). The V end lost 4 bases, the J end lost 2 bases, and 11 bases lay between the germline ends. Germline V gives CDR1 MNHNY, CDR2 SVGAGI (reference sequence). The CDR3 is 14 residues long. In DNA form, the CDR3 reads TGTGCCAGCAGTTGGAGACAGAGACAAGAGACCCAGTACTTC. It is translated as CASSWRQRQETQYF.

The V and J genes are TRBV4-1 and TRBJ1-6, with 11 bases aligning to TRBD1. Germline V gene data show CDR1 as MGHRA and CDR2 as YSYEKL. The ends lost 3 bases at V and 9 bases at J; junction bases unmatched: 4. This CDR3 contains 15 residues. Here the CDR3 DNA reads TGCGCCAGCAGCCAGGGGACAGGGGGGAGTTCACCCCTCCACTTT. Its protein is CASSQGTGGSSPLHF.

The chain uses TRBV9 and TRBJ2-5; 10 nucleotides align to TRBD2. The CDR3 sequence is 15 residues long. V was clipped by 0 bases and J by 6 bases; unmatched bases: 5. Germline V gene lookup returns CDR1 SGDLS and CDR2 YYNGEE. The CDR3 region is CASSVDLAGAKTQYF. CDR3 nucleotide sequence: TGTGCCAGCAGCGTAGATCTAGCGGGAGCGAAGACCCAGTACTTC.

The chain couples TRBV30 to TRBJ2-7, with D perhaps TRBD2 (5 bases). CDR1 is GTSNPN and CDR2 is SVGIG in the germline V gene (reference sequence). V was shortened by 5 bases and J by 4 bases, with 15 bases between the two germline ends. CDR3 length equals 13 residues. CDR3 bases: TGTGCCTGGGAGAAACTAGTTGGTTACGAGCAGTACTTC. This codes for CAWEKLVGYEQYF.

This chain links TRBV5-1 with TRBJ2-5; 11 bases fit TRBD2. The CDR3 loop spans 17 amino acids. V trimming: 4 bases; J trimming: 1 base; junction bases outside the gene matches: 9. Germline CDR1 SGHRS, CDR2 YFSETQ. CDR3 DNA sequence: TGCGCCAGCAGCAGTAAGGGACTAGCGGCTCTCCAAGAGACCCAGTACTTC. It specifies CASSSKGLAALQETQYF.

V and J are TRBV5-8 and TRBJ1-2; TRBD1 is a possible D gene (5 bases). Trimming stripped 0 bases from V and 1 base from J, with 7 bases between. The CDR3 extends over 14 amino acids. Germline V CDR1 and CDR2: SGHTS, YDEGEE. DNA of the CDR3: TGTGCCAGCAGCTTGGGCAGGGTTAACTATGGCTACACCTTC. Translated, it gives CASSLGRVNYGYTF.

V is TRBV7-9 and J is TRBJ1-1; D not certain. Germline V gene sequence: CDR1 SEHNR, CDR2 FQNEAQ (reference sequence). Trimming removed 1 base at V and 0 bases at J, with 12 bases between. CDR3 length equals 16 residues. The CDR3 region has the DNA TGTGCCAGCAGCTTAGAGTCGGGGAAACTGAACACTGAAGCTTTCTTT. Amino acids: CASSLESGKLNTEAFF.

This rearrangement joins TRBV7-2 to TRBJ2-3; TRBD2 matches 10 bases. The junction had 9 bases not matched to a gene; V was cut back by 8 bases and J by 4 bases. There are 15 residues in the CDR3. Germline V CDR1 and CDR2: SGHTA, FQGNSA. The CDR3 sequence: CASAKREGRADTQYF. As DNA, the CDR3 is TGTGCCAGCGCTAAGCGGGAGGGTCGCGCAGATACGCAGTATTTT.

This clone was counted a few times. V gene TRBV4-2 combines with J gene TRBJ2-7; D unclear. The CDR3 totals 14 residues. V was clipped by 0 bases and J by 2 bases, with 8 bases between them. Germline assignment: CDR1 LGHNA and CDR2 YNFKEQ. CDR3 in amino acids: CASSQDNSPYEQYF. Written as DNA, the CDR3 is TGTGCCAGCAGCCAAGATAACAGCCCCTACGAGCAGTACTTC.

This chain joins TRBV7-8 and TRBJ2-1, with TRBD2 matching over 7 bases. The CDR3 extends over 15 amino acids. Per the germline V gene, CDR1 is SGHVS and CDR2 is FQNEAQ. V shed 5 bases and J 10 bases; nucleotides not matched to a gene: 14. DNA of the CDR3: TGTGCCAGCAGCCGTTCTAGCGGTAGAACTTGGGAGCAGTTCTTC. Amino acids: CASSRSSGRTWEQFF.

This clone was recorded only once. V is TRBV30 and J is TRBJ2-1, with TRBD2 identical over 9 bases. Germline CDR1 reads GTSNPN; CDR2 reads SVGIG (reference sequence). After removal of 3 bases from V and 7 bases from J, the junction contained 13 bases not matched to a gene. CDR3 size: 16 residues. The DNA for the CDR3 is TGTGCCTGGAGAGAAAGGAGACTAGCGGTTGGTAATGAGCAGTTCTTC. As protein: CAWRERRLAVGNEQFF. Complete variable domain (other parts from reference TRBV30 and TRBJ2-1): SQTIHQWPATLVQPVGSPLSLECTVEGTSNPNLYWYRQAAGRGLQLLFYSVGIGQISSEVPQNLSASRPQDRQFILSSKKLLLSDSGFYLCAWRERRLAVGNEQFFGPGTRLTVL.

This chain uses TRBV4-2 with TRBJ2-5; 9 bases are a match to TRBD2. The CDR3 is 16 residues long. V gave up 0 bases and J gave up 5 bases; unmatched junction bases: 7. CDR1 is LGHNA and CDR2 is YNFKEQ in the germline V gene. CDR3 region: CASSQDYGAGGETQYF. The CDR3 region has the DNA TGTGCCAGCAGCCAAGATTATGGGGCGGGGGGGGAGACCCAGTACTTC.

This clone was recorded a few times. The chain carries TRBV6-6 and TRBJ2-1, with D perhaps TRBD1 (6 bases). This CDR3 contains 14 residues. In germline, CDR1 is MNHNY, CDR2 SVGAGI (reference sequence). Trimming left V 6 bases short and J 3 bases short, with 12 bases between. The CDR3 sequence: CASRPGQYYNEQFF. The DNA for the CDR3 is TGTGCCAGCAGACCCGGACAGTACTACAATGAGCAGTTCTTC.